This T cell receptor beta chain was sequenced in a study of blood T cell repertoires in COVID-19 (dated by TCRdb to 2018 to 2020). Regarding the complete study: Collaborator samples came from the United States, Italy and Spain and covered acute and convalescent phases of COVID-19. Sample metadata almost always included a de-identified subject ID, COVID-19 status, age in years and sex. Subjects who had been exposed to COVID-19, were actively infected with it, or had recovered from it provided the deeply sampled blood TCRbeta repertoires that made up the dataset. The samples were drawn from two sources: the first 160 participants of the ongoing ImmuneRACE study, and 1,000 to 1,500 subjects contributed by 6 global collaborators. Where available, HLA class I and class II types were obtained from metadata supplied by the sample provider rather than from assay-based typing. The material from the prospective study consisted of cDNA or gDNA derived from T cells, B-cell-depleted T cells, or PBMCs. The repertoires were released in a freely available public database intended as a resource for research on the immune response to SARS-CoV-2.

Concerning this clone itself: The antigen it binds to is not known. There are no base qualities to consult, and no much larger clone falls within one base.

Overall study outcomes, separate from this receptor: Clinical and demographic metadata were provided uncurated, with the amount varying by source and participant.

TCRbeta CDR3 regions were amplified from genomic DNA by means of the immunoSEQ Assay, a bias-controlled multiplex PCR. Processing in the source paper ran as follows. The number of nucleated cells in each sample was estimated by amplification of reference gene primers within the assay. To quantify the absolute abundance of each unique TCRbeta CDR3 rearrangement, sequence reads were collapsed and filtered. For each sample, productive Simpson clonality was calculated by taking the square root of Simpson's diversity index across productive rearrangements. Held by TCRdb, this immuneACCESS table contains in-frame sequences only and omits some clones. Under half of the omission traces to an unresolved V gene where checked; the cause of the rest is unknown. V, J and clone size derive from that table, while D and trimming were established from the DNA sequence. The sample table contains roughly 250,000 clones; only one count was recorded for approximately 85% of them. The top ten constitute 0.7% to 0.9% of the sample.

In Seattle, one collaborating source enrolled patients while the infection was active and tracked those patients longitudinally over the course of disease. Whole blood was collected in K2EDTA tubes by collaborating institutions according to the institutions' own protocols. For TCRbeta analysis, collaborator samples were shipped as frozen whole blood, as isolated PBMCs, or as DNA extracted from either sample type. Material for sequencing was peripheral blood. The source of this sequence is a human donor with COVID-19, enrolled during active disease. The donor label of this sample is uncertain.

Here the CDR3 is given as CASSLGTGANYGYTF. DNA sequence: TGCGCCAGCAGCTTGGGGACAGGAGCTAACTATGGCTACACCTTC. Here the chain combines TRBV5-1 and TRBJ1-2, with 7 middle bases fitting TRBD1. Here V drops 0 bases and J drops 0 bases, and the junction holds 2 bases not matched to any gene. From its cysteine to its phenylalanine, the CDR3 spans 15 amino acids. Only the CDR3 DNA stays, 45 bases, in frame from base 1. Based on the germline V gene, the CDR1 and CDR2 sequences are SGHRS and YFSETQ. The entire variable domain, with the stretches around the CDR3 drawn from the reference TRBV5-1 and TRBJ1-2 proteins, is KAGVTQTPRYLIKTRGQQVTLSCSPISGHRSVSWYQQTPGQGLQFLFEYFSETQRNKGNFPGRFSGRQFSNSRSEMNVSTLELGDSALYLCASSLGTGANYGYTFGSGTRLTVV.